Each of the 8 T cell receptor beta chains below was sequenced from the same sample in a study of cytomegalovirus exposure and HLA in healthy donors. Assay used: immunoSEQ multiplex PCR; TCRdb lists only in-frame clones, some missing. The table records roughly 65,000 clones, approximately 96% of them present only once. Sequenced input: PBMCs. These receptors originate from a man aged 18 to 29 in good health and CMV-seropositive.

The V and J genes are TRBV9 and TRBJ2-7; 9 nucleotides align to TRBD2. The CDR3 covers 15 residues. Unmatched junction bases numbered 4, after V lost 0 bases and J lost 3 bases. CDR1 and CDR2 from the germline V gene are SGDLS and YYNGEE. CDR3 residues: CASSVGGGDNYEQYF. In nucleotides, the CDR3 is TGTGCCAGCAGCGTAGGCGGGGGGGATAACTACGAGCAGTACTTC.

The gene calls are TRBV11-1 and TRBJ2-5, with 8 bases aligning to TRBD1. Germline V gene lookup returns CDR1 SGHAT and CDR2 FQDESV (reference sequence). This CDR3 has 14 residues. Trimming took 4 bases from V and 7 from J; bases not matched to a gene: 8. The CDR3 nucleotides read TGTGCCAGCAGCTCCTACGGACAGGGTCGGACCCAGTACTTC. Its protein product is CASSSYGQGRTQYF.

This rearrangement joins TRBV4-1 to TRBJ2-1; 8 bases line up with TRBD2. Germline loops: CDR1 MGHRA, CDR2 YSYEKL. The CDR3 is made up of 16 amino acids. Trimming at V came to 2 bases and at J to 5 bases, leaving 8 bases not matched to a gene. CDR3 sequence (DNA): TGCGCCAGCAGCCAAACCGGGACTAGTTTGAACAATGAGCAGTTCTTC. Encoded protein: CASSQTGTSLNNEQFF.

The chain uses TRBV19 and TRBJ2-4; TRBD2 matches 7 bases. The junction had 0 bases not matched to a gene; V was cut back by 4 bases and J by 3 bases. This CDR3 has 13 amino acids. Germline CDR1 LNHDA, CDR2 SQIVND (reference sequence). CDR3 loop: CASSTSGKNIQYF. The CDR3 DNA follows: TGTGCCAGTAGTACTAGCGGCAAAAACATTCAGTACTTC.

The CDR3 loop is CASSERRVRGRVNIQYF. In DNA form, the CDR3 reads TGTGCCAGCAGCGAAAGGAGAGTTCGCGGGAGAGTCAACATTCAGTACTTC. The V gene is TRBV21-1, the J gene TRBJ2-4; the DNA was not compared with TRBD2, the D call given in the table. TRBV21-1 is termed a pseudogene. This CDR3 region has 17 residues.

The chain links TRBV7-2 to TRBJ1-2, with 10 bases matching TRBD1. CDR1 and CDR2 (germline): SGHTA, FQGNSA. This CDR3 is built from 13 residues. J gave up 3 bases and V 5 bases, and 0 bases lay outside the gene matches. For the CDR3, the DNA is TGTGCCAGCAGCGACAGGGGGCACTATGGCTACACCTTC. Protein: CASSDRGHYGYTF.

The chain carries TRBV28 and TRBJ1-1; TRBD1 might be the D (5 bases). V shed 1 base and J shed 6 bases, with 9 bases lying between them. CDR1 and CDR2 from the germline V gene are MDHEN and SYDVKM. The CDR3 length is 13 residues. The CDR3 loop is CASSLYRGSEAFF. In DNA, the CDR3 is TGTGCCAGCAGTTTATATCGGGGGTCTGAAGCTTTCTTT.

The chain combines TRBV19 with TRBJ2-3; D perhaps matches TRBD1 (6 bases). The CDR3 is 14 amino acids. Germline CDR1 LNHDA, CDR2 SQIVND (reference sequence). V dropped 5 bases and J dropped 4 bases, with 13 bases sitting between them. Here the CDR3 DNA reads TGTGCCAGTAGTTCCTGGGGGCAGGCAGATACGCAGTATTTT. It translates to CASSSWGQADTQYF.